The clone carrying this T cell receptor (beta chain) was seen more than once but under ten times. A read error is the likely source, as a far larger clone sits one nucleotide away. Primers targeting TRAV and TRBV primed first-strand cDNA, covering alpha and beta chains. TCRs were amplified for roughly 20 PCR cycles with a constant-region primer and V-primer adapter. TCRdb processed the reads anew with MiXCR; each CDR3 protein has one entry. The data hold 60,000 to 75,000 distinct CDR3 sequences, with 26% observed a single time. This record belongs to a study of low-dose radiotherapy and immunotherapy resistance in tumors. Time point here: before trial treatment. All of the donors were given nivolumab, ipilimumab, aspirin, low-dose cyclophosphamide and low-dose radiotherapy as part of RACIN, a single-arm trial. The ends lost 4 bases at V and 10 bases at J; junction bases unmatched: 19. This CDR3 comprises 18 residues. CDR1 is MNHEY, CDR2 SVGEGT, per germline.

The sample was PBMCs, taken before treatment. J is TRBJ2-1 and V is TRBV6-2 or TRBV6-3, with TRBD2 matching over 10 bases. This TCR came from a male donor with rectosigmoid adenocarcinoma. The CDR3 region is CASSSPMSGTSVDYEQFF. The CDR3 bases are TGTGCCAGCAGTTCACCCATGTCCGGGACTAGCGTCGACTACGAGCAGTTCTTC.